The 20 T cell receptor beta chains given below trace back to one sample, sequenced in a study of control samples from healthy donors and cancer patients. The assay was immunoSEQ multiplex PCR, and TCRdb's table has in-frame clones only and misses some. The sample lists approximately 100,000 clones, about nine tenths occurring once. Sequencing was carried out using blood. The receptors come from a human donor in good health. The donor label of this sample is uncertain.

The chain links TRBV7-3 to TRBJ2-2; 10 bases map to TRBD2. In germline, CDR1 is SGHTA, CDR2 FQGTGA. After removal of 5 bases from V and 5 bases from J, the junction contained 11 bases not matched to a gene. This CDR3 is 17 amino acids long. The CDR3 reads CASSRFTAGGPTGELFF. The CDR3 coding sequence is TGTGCCAGCAGCCGCTTTACAGCGGGGGGGCCAACCGGGGAGCTGTTTTTT.

The chain carries TRBV7-6 and TRBJ1-5; 7 bases are shared with TRBD1. This CDR3 is built from 14 residues. Germline CDR1 reads SGHVS; CDR2 reads FNYEAQ. V dropped 1 base and J dropped 7; count of bases not matched to a gene: 4. The CDR3 sequence: CASSLVAGGQPQHF. The CDR3, as DNA: TGTGCCAGCAGCTTAGTGGCAGGGGGACAGCCCCAGCATTTT. Looking up the rest from reference TRBV7-6 and TRBJ1-5 gives the full variable domain: GAGVSQSPRYKVTKRGQDVALRCDPISGHVSLYWYRQALGQGPEFLTYFNYEAQQDKSGLPNDRFSAERPEGSISTLTIQRTEQRDSAMYRCASSLVAGGQPQHFGDGTRLSIL.

The chain uses TRBV19 and TRBJ2-6, with D perhaps TRBD2 (6 bases). The germline V gene has CDR1 LNHDA and CDR2 SQIVND (reference sequence). This CDR3 has 18 residues. The V and J ends lost 3 bases and 0 bases respectively, with 15 bases between them. The CDR3 sequence: CASSIRAVGGSGANVLTF. The CDR3 DNA follows: TGTGCCAGTAGTATTCGGGCCGTGGGAGGCTCTGGGGCCAACGTCCTGACTTTC.

This chain links TRBV18 with TRBJ2-5, with D uncertain. This CDR3 comprises 13 residues. Germline values: CDR1 KGHSH, CDR2 LQKENI. Trimming cost V 3 bases and J 3 bases, with 8 bases left between them. CDR3 in amino acids: CASSPGVKETQYF. Here the CDR3 DNA reads TGTGCCAGCTCACCCGGAGTTAAAGAGACCCAGTACTTC.

The rearrangement links TRBV24-1 to TRBJ1-5; TRBD1 is a possible D gene (5 bases). Trimming shortened V by 5 bases and J by 7 bases, and 11 bases separated the two germline ends. CDR3 length equals 13 residues. Germline V gene data show CDR1 as KGHDR and CDR2 as SFDVKD. DNA for the CDR3: TGTGCCACCAGTGCCAGGGTAGGACAGCCCCAGCATTTT. Its translation is CATSARVGQPQHF.

The chain combines TRBV30 with TRBJ1-5; no definite D call. V was shortened by 0 bases and J by 3 bases, with 12 bases between the two germline ends. The CDR3 spans 15 residues. Per the germline V gene, CDR1 is GTSNPN and CDR2 is SVGIG (reference sequence). CDR3 region: CAWSVRTDYNQPQHF. Here the CDR3 DNA reads TGTGCCTGGAGTGTAAGGACTGACTACAATCAGCCCCAGCATTTT.

The rearrangement uses TRBV6-1 and TRBJ1-2, with D possibly being TRBD1 (5 bases). The CDR3 contains 21 residues. Germline V lookup: CDR1 MNHNS, CDR2 SASEGT. V was clipped by 0 bases and J by 4 bases, with 30 bases between them. CDR3 DNA sequence: TGTGCCAGCAGTGAAGCTCGGGCAGGGCTTCCTTCTAGGCTCTCGGTCTATGGCTACACCTTC. Translating gives CASSEARAGLPSRLSVYGYTF.

The V call is TRBV21-1, the J call TRBJ1-1; the DNA was not compared with TRBD1, the D call given in the table. TRBV21-1 is listed as a pseudogene. The CDR3 loop spans 15 amino acids. The CDR3 DNA reads as TGTGCCAGCAGCAACGGACAGGGAAAACGCCTTGAAGCTTTCTTT. Translation gives CASSNGQGKRLEAFF.

This clone occurred once. The chain employs TRBV5-1 and TRBJ2-2; 11 nucleotides align to TRBD2. Germline values: CDR1 SGHRS, CDR2 YFSETQ. The CDR3 runs 17 residues. Trimming took 3 bases from V and 2 from J; bases not matched to a gene: 6. Here the CDR3 reads CASSYKGLAANTGELFF. The CDR3 DNA reads TGCGCCAGCAGCTATAAGGGACTAGCGGCTAACACCGGGGAGCTGTTTTTT.

J is TRBJ1-4 and V is TRBV6-5; perhaps TRBD1 as D (6 bases). The germline gives CDR1 MNHEY, CDR2 SVGAGI. Between the trimmed V and J ends, which lost 6 bases and 3 bases, there was a span of 11 bases. The CDR3 is 14 amino acids. CDR3 protein: CASSLQGPNEKLFF. The DNA of the CDR3 is TGTGCCAGCAGCTTACAGGGTCCTAATGAAAAACTGTTTTTT.

The chain couples TRBV21-1 to TRBJ2-1; the table names TRBD1, a call not compared with the DNA. TRBV21-1 corresponds to a pseudogene. This CDR3 contains 19 residues. The CDR3 nucleotides read TGTGCCAGCAGCCAAGGGAGGGACAGTCAAACCGAACCTAACAATGAGCAGTTCTTC. Translating gives CASSQGRDSQTEPNNEQFF.

This clone was found a few times. The gene calls are TRBV29-1 and TRBJ1-2; possibly TRBD1 for D (5 bases). Germline CDR1 reads SQVTM; CDR2 reads ANQGSEA. V was shortened by 5 bases and J by 6 bases, with 13 bases between the two germline ends. This CDR3 region has 12 residues. The CDR3 bases are TGCAGCGTTTGGAGGGGAGGTGATGGCTACACCTTC. This codes for CSVWRGGDGYTF.

The chain employs TRBV7-2 and TRBJ2-7; D might be TRBD1 (6 bases). CDR1 is SGHTA, CDR2 FQGNSA, per germline. The CDR3 sequence is 16 residues long. V was clipped by 1 base and J by 2 bases, with 15 bases between them. In DNA, the CDR3 is TGTGCCAGCAGCTTAGGTGCATCGGGACAACCCTACGAGCAGTACTTC. This sequence encodes CASSLGASGQPYEQYF.

V gene TRBV24-1 combines with J gene TRBJ1-6, with a possible D match to TRBD1 (5 bases). Trimming cost V 9 bases and J 7 bases, with 12 bases left between them. CDR1 and CDR2 from the germline V gene are KGHDR and SFDVKD. The CDR3 length is 13 residues. CDR3 coding DNA: TGTGCCACCGCCCGGGACCCAAATTCACCCCTCCACTTT. Protein: CATARDPNSPLHF.

The V gene is TRBV7-6, the J gene TRBJ2-2; D is possibly TRBD1 (7 bases). Germline V CDR1 and CDR2: SGHVS, FNYEAQ. The CDR3 runs to 18 residues. V was shortened by 4 bases and J by 3 bases, with 21 bases between the two germline ends. The CDR3 here is CASSYTPGGSMDTGELFF. Written as DNA, the CDR3 is TGTGCCAGCAGCTACACCCCAGGGGGGTCTATGGACACCGGGGAGCTGTTTTTT.

This clone showed up just once. The rearrangement links TRBV9 to TRBJ1-2, with D possibly TRBD1 on 5 matching bases. The CDR3 loop spans 17 amino acids. Germline assignment: CDR1 SGDLS and CDR2 YYNGEE. Deletions cut 0 bases from V and 5 bases from J, with 20 bases between. Here the CDR3 reads CASSVEGRDHSIYGYTF. The CDR3 bases are TGTGCCAGCAGCGTAGAAGGAAGGGACCACTCCATTTATGGCTACACCTTC.

There are a few counts of this clone. J is TRBJ2-2 and V is TRBV6-5, with 7 bases matching TRBD1. The germline V gene encodes CDR1 MNHEY and CDR2 SVGAGI. This CDR3 has 15 residues. After removal of 11 bases from V and 0 bases from J, the junction contained 9 bases not matched to a gene. CDR3 residues: CASAGGTANTGELFF. DNA of the CDR3: TGTGCCTCCGCGGGTGGGACAGCGAACACCGGGGAGCTGTTTTTT.

This chain uses TRBV2 with TRBJ2-3; D remains ambiguous. Trimming removed 6 bases at V and 6 bases at J, with 10 bases between. Germline CDR1 and CDR2: SNHLY and FYNNEI. This CDR3 is built from 12 residues. DNA for the CDR3: TGTGCCAGCAGGGCCCGGGTGGATACGCAGTATTTT. Its protein product is CASRARVDTQYF.

The chain joins TRBV10-2 to TRBJ1-4, with D hard to call. The CDR3 contains 14 residues. CDR1 and CDR2 from the germline V gene are WSHSY and SAAADI. The V and J ends lost 4 bases and 4 bases respectively, with 10 bases between them. The DNA of the CDR3 is TGCGCCAGCAGTGGTGGCAGCTTTAATGAAAAACTGTTTTTT. Translating it yields CASSGGSFNEKLFF.

This clone was detected only once. The genes are TRBV6-5 and TRBJ1-2; 9 bases map to TRBD1. Germline lookup yields CDR1 MNHEY and CDR2 SVGAGI. V shed 5 bases and J 6 bases; nucleotides not matched to a gene: 7. CDR3 length: 14 amino acids. This CDR3 reads CASSTGQGSNGYTF. In nucleotides, the CDR3 is TGTGCCAGCAGTACCGGACAGGGGAGCAATGGCTACACCTTC.